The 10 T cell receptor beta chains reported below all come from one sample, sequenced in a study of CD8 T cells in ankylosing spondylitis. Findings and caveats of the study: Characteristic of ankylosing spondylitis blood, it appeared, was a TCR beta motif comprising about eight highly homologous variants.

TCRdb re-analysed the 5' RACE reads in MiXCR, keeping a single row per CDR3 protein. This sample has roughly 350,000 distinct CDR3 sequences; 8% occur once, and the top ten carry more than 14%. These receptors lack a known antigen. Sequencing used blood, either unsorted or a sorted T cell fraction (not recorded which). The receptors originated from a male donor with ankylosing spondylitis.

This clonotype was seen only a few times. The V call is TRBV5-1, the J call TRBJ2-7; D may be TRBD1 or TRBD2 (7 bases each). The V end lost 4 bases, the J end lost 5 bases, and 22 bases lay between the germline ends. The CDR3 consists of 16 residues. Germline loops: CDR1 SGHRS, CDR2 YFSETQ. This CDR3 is CASSLQPGGGGNEQYF. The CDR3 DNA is TGCGCCAGCAGCCTCCAGCCAGGGGGAGGGGGAAACGAGCAGTACTTC.

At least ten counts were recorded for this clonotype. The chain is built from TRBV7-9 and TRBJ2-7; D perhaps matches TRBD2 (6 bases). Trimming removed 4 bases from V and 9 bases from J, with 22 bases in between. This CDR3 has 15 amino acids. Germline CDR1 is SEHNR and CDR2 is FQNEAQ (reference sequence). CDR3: CASSSTTGTLSVQYF. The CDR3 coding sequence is TGTGCCAGCAGCTCGACAACCGGGACTCTGAGTGTGCAGTACTTC. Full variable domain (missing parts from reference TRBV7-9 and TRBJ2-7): DTGVSQNPRHKITKRGQNVTFRCDPISEHNRLYWYRQTLGQGPEFLTYFQNEAQLEKSRLLSDRFSAERPKGSFSTLEIQRTEQGDSAMYLCASSSTTGTLSVQYFGPGTRLTVT.

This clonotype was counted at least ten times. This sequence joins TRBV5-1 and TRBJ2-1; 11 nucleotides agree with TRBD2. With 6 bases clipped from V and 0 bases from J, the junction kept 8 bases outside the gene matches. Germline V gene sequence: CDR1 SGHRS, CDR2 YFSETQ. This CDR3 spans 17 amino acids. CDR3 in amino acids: CASTDGLAGSSYNEQFF. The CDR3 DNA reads TGCGCCAGCACCGATGGACTAGCGGGTAGCTCCTACAATGAGCAGTTCTTC.

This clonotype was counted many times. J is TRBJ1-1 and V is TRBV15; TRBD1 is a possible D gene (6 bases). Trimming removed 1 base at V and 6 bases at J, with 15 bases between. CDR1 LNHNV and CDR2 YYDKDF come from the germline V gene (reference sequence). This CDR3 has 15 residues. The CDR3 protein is CATSRVMIQGAEAFF. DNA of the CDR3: TGTGCCACCAGCAGAGTCATGATACAGGGCGCTGAAGCTTTCTTT.

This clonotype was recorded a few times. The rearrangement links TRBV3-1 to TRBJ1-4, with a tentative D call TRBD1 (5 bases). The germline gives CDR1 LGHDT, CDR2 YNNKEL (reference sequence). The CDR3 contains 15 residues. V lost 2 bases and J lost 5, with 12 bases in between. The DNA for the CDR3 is TGTGCCAGCAGCCAACGCGGGCCAGGGAATGAAAAACTGTTTTTT. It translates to CASSQRGPGNEKLFF.

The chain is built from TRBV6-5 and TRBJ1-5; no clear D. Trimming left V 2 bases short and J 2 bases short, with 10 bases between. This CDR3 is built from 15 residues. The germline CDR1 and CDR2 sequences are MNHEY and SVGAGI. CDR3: CASSYLGIRNQPQHF. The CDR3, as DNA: TGTGCCAGCAGTTACCTGGGGATCCGCAATCAGCCCCAGCATTTT.

The CDR3 DNA is TGTGCCATCAGTGATTTATTGGTTCTTCGTCTGTGGTGTTATCAGCCCCAGCATTTT. It codes for CAISDLLVLRLWCYQPQHF. The gene calls are TRBV10-3 and TRBJ1-5, with D uncertain. Germline V gives CDR1 ENHRY, CDR2 SYGVKD. The CDR3 is 19 amino acids. The V gene lost 3 bases and the J gene lost 5 bases, with 26 bases spanning the gap.

CDR3 protein: CASSLRQGPEQYF. CDR3 sequence (DNA): TGTGCCAGCAGCTTAAGACAGGGACCCGAGCAGTACTTC. The chain couples TRBV11-1 to TRBJ2-7; TRBD1 matches at 7 bases. Germline V lookup: CDR1 SGHAT, CDR2 FQDESV (reference sequence). This CDR3 region has 13 residues. V was pared by 2 bases and J by 6 bases, with 4 bases of the junction left unmatched.

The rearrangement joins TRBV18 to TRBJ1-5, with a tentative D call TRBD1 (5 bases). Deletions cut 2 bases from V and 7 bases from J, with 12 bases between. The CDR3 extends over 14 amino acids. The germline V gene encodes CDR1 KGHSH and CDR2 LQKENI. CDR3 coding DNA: TGTGCCAGCTCACCAGGGATCGACAGCCAGCCCCAGCATTTT. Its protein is CASSPGIDSQPQHF. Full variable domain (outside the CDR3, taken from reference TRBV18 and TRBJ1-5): NAGVMQNPRHLVRRRGQEARLRCSPMKGHSHVYWYRQLPEEGLKFMVYLQKENIIDESGMPKERFSAEFPKEGPSILRIQQVVRGDSAAYFCASSPGIDSQPQHFGDGTRLSIL.

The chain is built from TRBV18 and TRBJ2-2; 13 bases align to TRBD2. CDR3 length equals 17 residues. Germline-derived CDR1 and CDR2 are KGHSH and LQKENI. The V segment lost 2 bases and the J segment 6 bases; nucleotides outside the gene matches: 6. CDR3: CASSPRNGLAGAGELFF. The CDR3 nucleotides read TGTGCCAGCTCACCAAGGAACGGACTAGCGGGAGCCGGGGAGCTGTTTTTT.